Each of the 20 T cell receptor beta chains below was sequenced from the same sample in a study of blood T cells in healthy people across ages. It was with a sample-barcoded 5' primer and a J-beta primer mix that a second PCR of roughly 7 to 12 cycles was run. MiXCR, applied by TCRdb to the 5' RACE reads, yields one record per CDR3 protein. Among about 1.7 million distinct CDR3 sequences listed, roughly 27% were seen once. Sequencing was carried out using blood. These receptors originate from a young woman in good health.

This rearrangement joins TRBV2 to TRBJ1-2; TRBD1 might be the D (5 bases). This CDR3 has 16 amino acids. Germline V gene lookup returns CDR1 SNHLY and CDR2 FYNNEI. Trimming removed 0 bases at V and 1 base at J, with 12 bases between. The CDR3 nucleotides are TGTGCCAGCAGTGAAGCGCTGGGACGGTTTAACTATGGCTACACCTTC. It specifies CASSEALGRFNYGYTF. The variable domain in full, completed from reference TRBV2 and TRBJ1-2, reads EPEVTQTPSHQVTQMGQEVILRCVPISNHLYFYWYRQILGQKVEFLVSFYNNEISEKSEIFDDQFSVERPDGSNFTLKIRSTKLEDSAMYFCASSEALGRFNYGYTFGSGTRLTVV.

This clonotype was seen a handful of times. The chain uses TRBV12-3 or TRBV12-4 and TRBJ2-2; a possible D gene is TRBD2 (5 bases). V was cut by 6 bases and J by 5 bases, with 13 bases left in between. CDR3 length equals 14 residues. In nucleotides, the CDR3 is TGTGCCAGCAGGTCGGAGGACCAGACCGGGGAGCTGTTTTTT. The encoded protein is CASRSEDQTGELFF.

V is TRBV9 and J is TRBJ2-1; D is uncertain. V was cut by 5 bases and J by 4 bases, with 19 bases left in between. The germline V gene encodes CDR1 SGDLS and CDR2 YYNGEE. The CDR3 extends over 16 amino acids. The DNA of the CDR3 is TGTGCCAGCAGTTATATTGGAGAATGGCTGTACAATGAGCAGTTCTTC. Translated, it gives CASSYIGEWLYNEQFF.

CDR3 bases: TGCAGTGCTAGAGATTACAGGGCGTATGGCTACACCTTC. Its protein is CSARDYRAYGYTF. The chain carries TRBV20-1 and TRBJ1-2; the D gene is possibly TRBD1 (6 bases). Trimming removed 0 bases from V and 5 bases from J, with 10 bases in between. Germline values: CDR1 DFQATT, CDR2 SNEGSKA (reference sequence). This CDR3 region has 13 residues.

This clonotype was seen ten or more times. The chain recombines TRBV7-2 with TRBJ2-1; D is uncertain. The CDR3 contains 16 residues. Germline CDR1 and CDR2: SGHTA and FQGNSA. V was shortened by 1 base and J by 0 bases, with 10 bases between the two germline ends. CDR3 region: CASSLDVRSSYNEQFF. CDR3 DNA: TGTGCCAGCAGCTTAGACGTGCGGAGCTCCTACAATGAGCAGTTCTTC.

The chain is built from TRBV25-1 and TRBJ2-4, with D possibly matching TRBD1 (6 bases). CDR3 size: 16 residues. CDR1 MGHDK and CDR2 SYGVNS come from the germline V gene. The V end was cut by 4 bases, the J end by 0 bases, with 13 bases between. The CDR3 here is CASSGPGQLAKNIQYF. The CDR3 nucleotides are TGTGCCAGCAGTGGTCCAGGACAGTTAGCCAAAAACATTCAGTACTTC. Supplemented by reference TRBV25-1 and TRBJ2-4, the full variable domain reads EADIYQTPRYLVIGTGKKITLECSQTMGHDKMYWYQQDPGMELHLIHYSYGVNSTEKGDLSSESTVSRIRTEHFPLTLESARPSHTSQYLCASSGPGQLAKNIQYFGAGTRLSVL.

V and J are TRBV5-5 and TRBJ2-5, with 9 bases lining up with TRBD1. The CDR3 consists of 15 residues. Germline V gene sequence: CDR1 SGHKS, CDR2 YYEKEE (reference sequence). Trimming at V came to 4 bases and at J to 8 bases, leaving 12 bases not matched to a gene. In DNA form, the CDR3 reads TGTGCCAGCAGCCCAACCGGGACAGGGCTAGGTACCCAGTACTTC. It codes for CASSPTGTGLGTQYF.

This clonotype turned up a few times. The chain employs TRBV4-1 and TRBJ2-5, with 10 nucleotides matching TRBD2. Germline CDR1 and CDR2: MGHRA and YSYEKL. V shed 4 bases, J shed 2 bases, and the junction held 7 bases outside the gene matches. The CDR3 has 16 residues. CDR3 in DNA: TGCGCCAGCAGCCGTGGACTAGCGGAAACTCAAGAGACCCAGTACTTC. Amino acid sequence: CASSRGLAETQETQYF.

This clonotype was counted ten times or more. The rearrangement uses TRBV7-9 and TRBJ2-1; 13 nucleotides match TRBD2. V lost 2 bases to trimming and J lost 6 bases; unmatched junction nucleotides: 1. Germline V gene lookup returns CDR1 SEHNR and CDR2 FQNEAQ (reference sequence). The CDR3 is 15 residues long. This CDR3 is CASSLWTSGGNEQFF. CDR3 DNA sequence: TGTGCCAGCAGCTTATGGACTAGCGGGGGCAATGAGCAGTTCTTC.

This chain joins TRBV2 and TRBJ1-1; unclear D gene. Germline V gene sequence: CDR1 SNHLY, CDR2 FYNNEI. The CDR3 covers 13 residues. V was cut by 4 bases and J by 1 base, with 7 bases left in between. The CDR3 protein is CASSVTSNTEAFF. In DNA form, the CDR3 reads TGTGCCAGCAGTGTCACCTCGAACACTGAAGCTTTCTTT.

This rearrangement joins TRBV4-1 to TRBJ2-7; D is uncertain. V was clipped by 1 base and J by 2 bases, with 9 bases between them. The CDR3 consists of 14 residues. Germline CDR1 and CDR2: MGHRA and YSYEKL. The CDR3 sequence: CASSQVGKTYEQYF. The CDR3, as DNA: TGCGCCAGCAGCCAAGTAGGGAAGACCTACGAGCAGTACTTC.

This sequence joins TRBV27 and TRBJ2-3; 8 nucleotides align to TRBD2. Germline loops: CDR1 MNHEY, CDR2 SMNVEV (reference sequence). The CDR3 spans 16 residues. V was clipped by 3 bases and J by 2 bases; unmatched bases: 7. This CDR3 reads CASSLGGGGLTDTQYF. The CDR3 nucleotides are TGTGCCAGCAGTTTGGGGGGCGGGGGGCTCACAGATACGCAGTATTTT.

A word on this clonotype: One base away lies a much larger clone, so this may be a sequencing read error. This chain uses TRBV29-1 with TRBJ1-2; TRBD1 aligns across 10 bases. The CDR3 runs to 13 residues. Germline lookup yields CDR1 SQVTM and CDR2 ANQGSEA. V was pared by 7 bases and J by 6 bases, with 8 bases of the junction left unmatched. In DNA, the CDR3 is TGCAGCGCCGAAGACAGGGGGCCGAATGGCTACACCTTC. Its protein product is CSAEDRGPNGYTF.

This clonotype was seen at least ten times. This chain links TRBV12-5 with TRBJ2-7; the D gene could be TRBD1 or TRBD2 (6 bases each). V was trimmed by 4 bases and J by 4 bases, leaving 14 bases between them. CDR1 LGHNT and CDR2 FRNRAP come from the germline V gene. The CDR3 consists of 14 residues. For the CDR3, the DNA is TGTGCTAGTGGTTGGGGGGACATTGGGTACGAGCAGTACTTC. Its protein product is CASGWGDIGYEQYF.

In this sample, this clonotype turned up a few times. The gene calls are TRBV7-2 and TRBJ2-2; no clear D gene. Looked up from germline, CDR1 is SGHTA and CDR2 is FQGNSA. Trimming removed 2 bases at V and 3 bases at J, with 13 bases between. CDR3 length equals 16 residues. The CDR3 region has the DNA TGTGCCAGCAGCTTATCATCCAGCGCCCACACCGGGGAGCTGTTTTTT. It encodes CASSLSSSAHTGELFF.

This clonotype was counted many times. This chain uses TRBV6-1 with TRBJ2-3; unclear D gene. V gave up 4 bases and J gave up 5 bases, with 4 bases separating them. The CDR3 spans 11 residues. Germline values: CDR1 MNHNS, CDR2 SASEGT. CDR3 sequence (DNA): TGTGCCAGCAGTGTCCAAGATACGCAGTATTTT. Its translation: CASSVQDTQYF.

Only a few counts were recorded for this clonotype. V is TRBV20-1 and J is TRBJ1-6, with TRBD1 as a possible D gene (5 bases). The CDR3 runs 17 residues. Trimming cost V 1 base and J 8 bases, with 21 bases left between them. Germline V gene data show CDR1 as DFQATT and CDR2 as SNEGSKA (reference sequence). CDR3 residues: CSARAKPFRVEDSPLHF. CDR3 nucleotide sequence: TGCAGTGCTAGAGCGAAACCCTTCAGGGTTGAAGATTCACCCCTCCACTTT.

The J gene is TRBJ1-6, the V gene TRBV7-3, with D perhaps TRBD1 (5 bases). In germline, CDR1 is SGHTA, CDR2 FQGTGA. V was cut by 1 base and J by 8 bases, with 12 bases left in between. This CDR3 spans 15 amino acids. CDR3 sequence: CASSLRGSWDSPLHF. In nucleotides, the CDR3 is TGTGCCAGCAGCTTAAGGGGGAGTTGGGATTCACCCCTCCACTTT.

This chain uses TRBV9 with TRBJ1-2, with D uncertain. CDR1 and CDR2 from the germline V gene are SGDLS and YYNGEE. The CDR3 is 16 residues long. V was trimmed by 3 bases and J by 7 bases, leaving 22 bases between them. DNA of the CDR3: TGTGCCAGCAGCGCGAGTTCGGGCCAAGCGACGGGTGGCTACACCTTC. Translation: CASSASSGQATGGYTF.

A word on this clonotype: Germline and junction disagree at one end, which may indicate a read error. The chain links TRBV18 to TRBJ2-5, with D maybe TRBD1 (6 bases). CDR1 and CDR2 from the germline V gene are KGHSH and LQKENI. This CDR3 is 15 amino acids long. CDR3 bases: TGTGTCAGCTCACCAGAGGCAGGGGTCGGAGAGACCCAGTACTTC. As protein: CVSSPEAGVGETQYF.